The 21 T cell receptor beta chains reported below all come from one sample, sequenced in a study of cytomegalovirus exposure and HLA in healthy donors. This PCR relied on a set of 60 Vbeta primers and 13 Jbeta primers. TCRdb's table, derived via immunoSEQ multiplex PCR, lists solely in-frame clones and lacks some. This table holds 100,000 to 150,000 clones, 75% to 85% found once. The sample comprised PBMCs. These receptors originate from a man aged 45 to 65 in good health and CMV-seronegative.

The rearrangement uses TRBV6-1 and TRBJ1-2; the D is unclear. The CDR3 contains 13 residues. Between the trimmed V and J ends, which lost 3 bases and 5 bases, there was a span of 10 bases. Germline V gene lookup returns CDR1 MNHNS and CDR2 SASEGT. CDR3 loop: CASSDPGSYGYTF. CDR3 DNA: TGTGCCAGCAGTGATCCGGGATCATATGGCTACACCTTC.

This clone was detected only a few times. The rearrangement uses TRBV5-4 and TRBJ2-1, with TRBD2 matching 11 bases. This CDR3 spans 15 amino acids. CDR1 is SGHNT, CDR2 YYREEE, per germline (reference sequence). V lost 0 bases and J lost 9; bases outside the gene matches: 5. This chain's CDR3 is CASSLVAGGRSEQFF. The DNA of the CDR3 is TGTGCCAGCAGCTTGGTAGCGGGGGGGCGAAGTGAGCAGTTCTTC.

This sequence joins TRBV9 and TRBJ2-2; TRBD2 might be the D (5 bases). The germline V and J ends were trimmed by 3 bases and 0 bases, with 9 bases remaining between them. Germline CDR1 SGDLS, CDR2 YYNGEE. This CDR3 has 15 amino acids. CDR3 sequence reads: CASSGRNANTGELFF. DNA of the CDR3: TGTGCCAGCAGCGGGAGGAACGCGAACACCGGGGAGCTGTTTTTT.

The V gene is TRBV13, the J gene TRBJ1-1, with 8 positions matching TRBD1. V lost 7 bases and J lost 5; bases outside the gene matches: 9. Germline V lookup: CDR1 PRHDT, CDR2 FYEKMQ (reference sequence). The CDR3 covers 14 residues. In nucleotides, the CDR3 is TGTGCCAGCAACGAAGGACAGGGTGGGACTGAAGCTTTCTTT. Its translation is CASNEGQGGTEAFF.

The genes are TRBV25-1 and TRBJ1-4; weak D call: TRBD1 (5 bases). The length of the CDR3 is 13 residues. V shed 4 bases and J shed 7 bases, with 10 bases lying between them. Germline CDR1 and CDR2: MGHDK and SYGVNS. This chain's CDR3 is CASSVPGIEKLFF. The DNA for the CDR3 is TGTGCCAGCAGTGTGCCAGGGATTGAAAAACTGTTTTTT.

This clone was seen just once. The DNA for the CDR3 is TGTGCCAGCAGCTTGATAACATATATCGTCAGGGGTTATTATGGCTACACCTTC. Residues: CASSLITYIVRGYYGYTF. The chain couples TRBV5-6 to TRBJ1-2; possible D gene TRBD1, 6 bases. CDR3 length: 18 residues. Germline V CDR1 and CDR2: SGHDT, YYEEEE. With 1 base removed from V and 5 bases from J, the gap between germline ends came to 24 bases.

This clone was detected only a few times. This chain uses TRBV11-2 with TRBJ1-2, with a tentative D call TRBD1 (6 bases). The CDR3 runs 13 residues. Germline-derived CDR1 and CDR2 are SGHAT and FQNNGV. Deletions cut 8 bases from V and 2 bases from J, with 12 bases between. CDR3 nucleotides: TGTGCCAGCGGGAACAGGGCCAACTATGGCTACACCTTC. Residues: CASGNRANYGYTF.

The chain couples TRBV19 to TRBJ2-3; possible D gene TRBD2, 6 bases. Trimming shortened V by 5 bases and J by 2 bases, and 11 bases separated the two germline ends. The V gene's germline CDR1 is LNHDA and CDR2 SQIVND (reference sequence). This CDR3 region has 14 residues. CDR3 DNA: TGTGCCAGTAGTGTGGGACTTCCCACAGATACGCAGTATTTT. Protein sequence: CASSVGLPTDTQYF.

The chain employs TRBV5-1 and TRBJ2-3; 12 bases align to TRBD1. CDR3 size: 14 residues. Germline V lookup: CDR1 SGHRS, CDR2 YFSETQ. The junction had 5 bases not matched to a gene; V was cut back by 6 bases and J by 6 bases. CDR3 DNA: TGCGCCAGCACCGGGACAGGGGGCGATGATACGCAGTATTTT. Protein sequence: CASTGTGGDDTQYF.

The chain uses TRBV13 and TRBJ2-3, with 9 bases fitting TRBD2. The V segment lost 7 bases and the J segment 4 bases; nucleotides outside the gene matches: 9. This CDR3 has 15 amino acids. The germline gives CDR1 PRHDT, CDR2 FYEKMQ (reference sequence). The DNA for the CDR3 is TGTGCCAGCACCCCCGTTGGCGGGGGGGCAGATACGCAGTATTTT. This encodes CASTPVGGGADTQYF.

The gene calls are TRBV4-2 and TRBJ1-2; 11 bases agree with TRBD1. The CDR3 runs 16 residues. Trimming took 0 bases from V and 8 from J; bases not matched to a gene: 8. Germline V lookup: CDR1 LGHNA, CDR2 YNFKEQ. The CDR3 loop reads CASSQDPGQGVGGYTF. The CDR3 DNA is TGTGCCAGCAGCCAAGACCCGGGACAGGGGGTGGGGGGCTACACCTTC.

The chain combines TRBV7-7 with TRBJ2-1; D remains ambiguous. Germline CDR1 reads SSHAT; CDR2 reads FNYEAQ (reference sequence). The CDR3 extends over 13 amino acids. The ends were cut back, 3 bases at V and 9 bases at J, with 12 bases in the middle. For the CDR3, the DNA is TGTGCCAGCAGCTTGGATCTAGTTAGTGAGCAGTTCTTC. Protein product: CASSLDLVSEQFF. The whole variable domain, remainder taken from reference TRBV7-7 and TRBJ2-1, is GAGVSQSPRYKVTKRGQDVTLRCDPISSHATLYWYQQALGQGPEFLTYFNYEAQPDKSGLPSDRFSAERPEGSISTLTIQRTEQRDSAMYRCASSLDLVSEQFFGPGTRLTVL.

The chain uses TRBV29-1 and TRBJ2-3, with TRBD2 matching 8 bases. The length of the CDR3 is 15 residues. The V gene's germline CDR1 is SQVTM and CDR2 ANQGSEA. V lost 7 bases, J lost 2 bases, and 11 bases stayed unmatched. The CDR3 region has the DNA TGCAGCGCTGCTGGACTAGCTACCCACACAGATACGCAGTATTTT. Its protein is CSAAGLATHTDTQYF.

The chain carries TRBV28 and TRBJ1-4, with 11 bases that match TRBD1. With 7 bases clipped from V and 6 bases from J, the junction kept 1 base outside the gene matches. Germline V lookup: CDR1 MDHEN, CDR2 SYDVKM. The CDR3 runs to 13 residues. The CDR3 DNA reads as TGTGCCAGCACGGACAGGGGGCATGAAAAACTGTTTTTT. Encoded protein: CASTDRGHEKLFF.

CDR3 sequence (DNA): TGTGCCAGCAGCTTGTTAACCGGGACAGGACACGACGAGCAGTACTTC. Residues: CASSLLTGTGHDEQYF. V gene TRBV7-2 combines with J gene TRBJ2-7, with TRBD1 matching 8 bases. The J segment lost 5 bases and the V segment lost 3 bases, leaving 12 bases of the junction unmatched. CDR1 is SGHTA, CDR2 FQGNSA, per germline. The CDR3 loop spans 16 amino acids.

J is TRBJ2-7 and V is TRBV6-5, with TRBD1 matching over 7 bases. Losses at the gene ends were 5 bases for V and 2 bases for J; bases not matched to a gene: 3. The CDR3 is made up of 13 amino acids. In germline, CDR1 is MNHEY, CDR2 SVGAGI. Written as DNA, the CDR3 is TGTGCCAGCAGTGAAGGACAGGCCTACGAGCAGTACTTC. Encoded protein: CASSEGQAYEQYF.

The chain couples TRBV6-5 to TRBJ1-2; 11 bases fit TRBD1. The junction had 7 bases not matched to a gene; V was cut back by 10 bases and J by 6 bases. CDR3 length: 13 amino acids. Germline loops: CDR1 MNHEY, CDR2 SVGAGI. The CDR3 here is CATRTGGLDGYTF. In DNA form, the CDR3 reads TGTGCCACCCGGACAGGGGGCCTGGATGGCTACACCTTC.

The chain combines TRBV9 with TRBJ1-1; D is uncertain. CDR1 and CDR2 (germline): SGDLS, YYNGEE. Deletions cut 0 bases from V and 1 base from J, with 4 bases between. The CDR3 has 13 amino acids. This CDR3 reads CASSVDTNTEAFF. The CDR3 nucleotides are TGTGCCAGCAGCGTAGACACGAACACTGAAGCTTTCTTT.

V is TRBV20-1 and J is TRBJ2-1; D is undetermined. The germline V gene encodes CDR1 DFQATT and CDR2 SNEGSKA (reference sequence). V was clipped by 3 bases and J by 9 bases, with 3 bases between them. CDR3 size: 9 residues. CDR3 sequence reads: CSARAEQFF. CDR3 nucleotide sequence: TGCAGTGCTAGGGCTGAGCAGTTCTTC.

The chain carries TRBV6-6 and TRBJ2-2, with TRBD1 matching 9 bases. Germline V lookup: CDR1 MNHNY, CDR2 SVGAGI (reference sequence). J lost 2 bases, V lost 7 bases, and 8 bases had no gene match. The CDR3 covers 16 residues. CDR3 nucleotides: TGTGCCAGCACCCCCTCGGACAGGGGAAACACCGGGGAGCTGTTTTTT. Translation: CASTPSDRGNTGELFF.

V and J are TRBV5-1 and TRBJ2-6; D might be TRBD2 (5 bases). Trimming removed 1 base from V and 4 bases from J, with 9 bases in between. Germline CDR1 reads SGHRS; CDR2 reads YFSETQ. This CDR3 is 15 amino acids long. The CDR3 nucleotides are TGCGCCAGCAGCTTGATGGGGAGCGGGGCCAACGTCCTGACTTTC. Its protein product is CASSLMGSGANVLTF.